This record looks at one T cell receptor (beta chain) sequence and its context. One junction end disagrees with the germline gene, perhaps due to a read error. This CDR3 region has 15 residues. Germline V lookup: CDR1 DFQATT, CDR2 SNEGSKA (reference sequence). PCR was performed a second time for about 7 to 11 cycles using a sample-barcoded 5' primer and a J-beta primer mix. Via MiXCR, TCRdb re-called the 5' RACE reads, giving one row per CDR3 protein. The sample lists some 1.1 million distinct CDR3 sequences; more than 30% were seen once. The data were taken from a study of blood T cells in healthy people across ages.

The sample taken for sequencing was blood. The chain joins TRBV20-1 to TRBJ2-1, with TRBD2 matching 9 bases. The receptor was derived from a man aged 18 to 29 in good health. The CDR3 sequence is CSARHPSGDINGQFF. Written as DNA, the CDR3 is TGCAGTGCTCGACATCCTAGCGGGGATATCAATGGGCAGTTCTTC.